This T cell receptor (beta chain) was captured in a study of Graves' ophthalmopathy and Graves' hyperthyroidism. Overall study: Researchers obtained peripheral blood at initial diagnosis, before any treatment had begun.

RNA transcripts yielded amplified TCR beta CDR3 regions. First-round RT-PCR with HTBI primers preceded a second-round multiplex PCR. MiXCR was run by TCRdb on the multiplex PCR reads, yielding one entry per CDR3 protein. The sample contains fewer than 400,000 distinct CDR3 sequences, around 16% of which appear only once. The V gene's germline CDR1 is SGHTA and CDR2 FQGNSA. The length of the CDR3 is 14 residues. Trimming took off 6 bases at V and 3 bases at J, with 14 bases between the two ends. About this clonotype: Its antigen is currently unknown.

Study outcomes and limitations: The model flagged ophthalmopathy progression at more than 60% sensitivity and around 72% specificity.

Sequencing used peripheral blood. The chain has TRBV7-2 and TRBJ1-2; TRBD1 is a possible D gene (6 bases). This TCR was recovered from a woman under 30 with Graves' ophthalmopathy. CDR3 in amino acids: CASSGGQGHYGYTF. CDR3 bases: TGTGCCAGCAGTGGAGGGCAGGGGCACTATGGCTACACCTTC.